This T cell receptor beta chain derives from a study of T cell responses to AZD1222 COVID-19 vaccine. This clone occurred once. V was pared by 4 bases and J by 10 bases, with 17 bases between. This CDR3 spans 14 amino acids. Germline V gene data show CDR1 as SGHDN and CDR2 as FVKESK. Assay: immunoSEQ multiplex PCR; the TCRdb copy retains only in-frame clones and omits some. Altogether about 88,000 clones are present, 90% to 95% being singletons, with the ten largest covering roughly 5.4%. The sample consisted of peripheral blood, taken on day 0 of AZD1222 vaccination. The clonotype originates from an adult in good health. The gene calls are TRBV14 and TRBJ2-1; TRBD1 might be the D (5 bases). The CDR3 DNA follows: TGTGCCAGCAGCCCTCCCTCAGGGTATTCGGAGCAGTTCTTC. It specifies CASSPPSGYSEQFF.